This T cell receptor (beta chain) was sequenced for a study of blood T cell repertoires in COVID-19. Produced via immunoSEQ multiplex PCR; TCRdb's table is partial and in-frame only. The data show about 220,000 clones, approximately 81% seen once. Per the germline V gene, CDR1 is LNHNV and CDR2 is YYDKDF (reference sequence). J gave up 5 bases and V 1 base, and 5 bases lay outside the gene matches. The CDR3 covers 14 residues. This TCR derives from a man aged 50 or older who had recovered from COVID-19. Material for sequencing was peripheral blood. V usage is TRBV15 and J usage is TRBJ2-7; TRBD2 matches 7 bases. CDR3 sequence (DNA): TGTGCCACCAGCAGAGTGCGGGGGATCCACGAGCAGTACTTC. As protein: CATSRVRGIHEQYF.